Presented here are 16 T cell receptor beta chains from one specimen sequenced in a study of shared clonotypes between healthy human individuals. This table comes from immunoSEQ multiplex PCR, and its TCRdb copy is limited to in-frame clones, with some not included. The table includes around 2.1 million clones, approximately 94% detected once. Sequenced sample: naive CD4+ T cells sorted from blood. As for subset: CD45RA+ positively selected. The receptors stem from a young man in good health.

V and J are TRBV6-5 and TRBJ1-2, with D possibly being TRBD1 (5 bases). Per germline, CDR1 MNHEY and CDR2 SVGAGI. The V gene lost 0 bases and the J gene lost 4 bases, with 12 bases spanning the gap. The CDR3 covers 15 residues. The CDR3 nucleotides read TGTGCCAGCAGTTACTCGTGGCAGGGTGTCTATGGCTACACCTTC. Protein: CASSYSWQGVYGYTF.

The rearrangement links TRBV27 to TRBJ2-2; D remains ambiguous. The CDR3 runs 16 residues. Germline assignment: CDR1 MNHEY and CDR2 SMNVEV (reference sequence). V lost 6 bases to trimming and J lost 0 bases, with 14 bases between them. CDR3: CASRTRHPSNTGELFF. The CDR3 nucleotides read TGTGCCAGCAGGACCCGGCACCCCTCGAACACCGGGGAGCTGTTTTTT.

The genes are TRBV6-6 and TRBJ1-5, with TRBD1 identical over 8 bases. This CDR3 contains 15 residues. Per the germline V gene, CDR1 is MNHNY and CDR2 is SVGAGI (reference sequence). Trimming at V came to 2 bases and at J to 5 bases, leaving 5 bases not matched to a gene. The CDR3 DNA reads as TGTGCCAGCAGTTACCTGACAGGGGAGGATCAGCCCCAGCATTTT. It specifies CASSYLTGEDQPQHF.

The chain couples TRBV5-1 to TRBJ1-4; 7 positions agree with TRBD1. The trim removed 0 bases at V and 1 base at J, leaving 15 bases unmatched. In germline, CDR1 is SGHRS, CDR2 YFSETQ. This CDR3 region has 20 residues. CDR3 in DNA: TGCGCCAGCAGCTTGGCCTTTGGTACACAGGGGCGCGGAACTAATGAAAAACTGTTTTTT. Translating gives CASSLAFGTQGRGTNEKLFF.

This clone was seen a few times. This chain joins TRBV25-1 and TRBJ1-5, with 8 bases identical to TRBD1. The length of the CDR3 is 14 residues. Trimming took 6 bases from V and 4 from J; bases not matched to a gene: 5. Germline V CDR1 and CDR2: MGHDK, SYGVNS. The CDR3 loop is CASSQTGDNQPQHF. As DNA, the CDR3 is TGTGCCAGCAGCCAGACAGGGGATAATCAGCCCCAGCATTTT.

To note about this clone: Other DNA sequences from this sample encode an identical CDR3 as well. V gene TRBV11-2 combines with J gene TRBJ2-5; TRBD2 matches 10 bases. Germline CDR1 SGHAT, CDR2 FQNNGV. CDR3 length: 16 amino acids. Trimming took 5 bases from V and 0 from J; bases not matched to a gene: 6. The CDR3 sequence is CASSLGLAVYQETQYF. In DNA form, the CDR3 reads TGTGCCAGCAGCCTCGGACTAGCGGTGTACCAAGAGACCCAGTACTTC.

Comments on this clone: At the DNA level, this CDR3 is encoded by other sequences in the same sample as well. The chain employs TRBV25-1 and TRBJ1-5; D unclear. Between the trimmed V and J ends, which lost 3 bases and 3 bases, there was a span of 3 bases. Per the germline V gene, CDR1 is MGHDK and CDR2 is SYGVNS. The CDR3 covers 12 residues. CDR3 protein: CASSDSNQPQHF. The CDR3 DNA reads as TGTGCCAGCAGTGACTCCAATCAGCCCCAGCATTTT.

With regard to this clone: Other DNA variants within this sample encode the same CDR3. The V gene is TRBV7-8, the J gene TRBJ1-1; D ambiguous. The CDR3 is 14 amino acids. Germline V gene data show CDR1 as SGHVS and CDR2 as FQNEAQ. Trimming left V 1 base short and J 1 base short, with 7 bases between. CDR3 DNA: TGTGCCAGCAGCTTAGAGGGCAGGAACACTGAAGCTTTCTTT. Translating it yields CASSLEGRNTEAFF. The whole variable domain, remainder taken from reference TRBV7-8 and TRBJ1-1, is GAGVSQSPRYKVAKRGQDVALRCDPISGHVSLFWYQQALGQGPEFLTYFQNEAQLDKSGLPSDRFFAERPEGSVSTLKIQRTQQEDSAVYLCASSLEGRNTEAFFGQGTRLTVV.

J is TRBJ1-2 and V is TRBV15; maybe TRBD1 (5 bases). This CDR3 has 16 residues. CDR1 is LNHNV, CDR2 YYDKDF, per germline (reference sequence). Trimming stripped 0 bases from V and 5 bases from J, with 16 bases between. The DNA of the CDR3 is TGTGCCACCAGCAGAGATCGGGGCACCGGTTTGTATGGCTACACCTTC. This encodes CATSRDRGTGLYGYTF. Full variable domain (rest looked up from reference TRBV15 and TRBJ1-2): DAMVIQNPRYQVTQFGKPVTLSCSQTLNHNVMYWYQQKSSQAPKLLFHYYDKDFNNEADTPDNFQSRRPNTSFCFLDIRSPGLGDTAMYLCATSRDRGTGLYGYTFGSGTRLTVV.

The V call is TRBV18, the J call TRBJ1-1; TRBD1 might be the D (6 bases). Germline assignment: CDR1 KGHSH and CDR2 LQKENI. The CDR3 totals 14 residues. Trimming removed 5 bases at V and 5 bases at J, with 15 bases between. The CDR3 sequence is CASSFQGQGTEAFF. Here the CDR3 DNA reads TGTGCCAGCTCATTTCAGGGGCAGGGAACTGAAGCTTTCTTT.

The chain joins TRBV5-4 to TRBJ2-5; 7 bases align to TRBD2. J gave up 5 bases and V 5 bases, and 3 bases lay outside the gene matches. The V gene's germline CDR1 is SGHNT and CDR2 YYREEE (reference sequence). CDR3 length equals 12 residues. The CDR3 DNA sequence: TGTGCCAGCAGTATAGCGGGCGAGACCCAGTACTTC. It codes for CASSIAGETQYF.

This chain joins TRBV9 and TRBJ1-4, with TRBD1 identical over 7 bases. Germline CDR1 reads SGDLS; CDR2 reads YYNGEE. This CDR3 has 14 amino acids. The V segment lost 3 bases and the J segment 10 bases; nucleotides outside the gene matches: 9. The CDR3 spells CASSATGESGKLFF. CDR3 DNA: TGTGCCAGCAGCGCCACAGGGGAAAGTGGAAAACTGTTTTTT.

The chain carries TRBV5-1 and TRBJ2-3; 9 bases are a match to TRBD2. Germline V gene sequence: CDR1 SGHRS, CDR2 YFSETQ. This CDR3 spans 15 amino acids. J was trimmed by 3 bases and V by 4 bases; bases with no gene match: 6. Here the CDR3 DNA reads TGCGCCAGCAGCCTTAGCGGGAGTAAGACAGATACGCAGTATTTT. Protein sequence: CASSLSGSKTDTQYF.

The chain is built from TRBV7-9 and TRBJ2-3; 12 bases line up with TRBD2. The CDR3 consists of 18 residues. Germline values: CDR1 SEHNR, CDR2 FQNEAQ (reference sequence). J lost 7 bases, V lost 0 bases, and 11 bases had no gene match. DNA for the CDR3: TGTGCCAGCAGCTTAGCCCCCTGGACTAGCGGGGTGGATTATACGCAGTATTTT. It encodes CASSLAPWTSGVDYTQYF.

The chain joins TRBV30 to TRBJ2-5; D remains unclear. Trimming shortened V by 2 bases and J by 2 bases, and 15 bases separated the two germline ends. This CDR3 contains 15 residues. The germline gives CDR1 GTSNPN, CDR2 SVGIG (reference sequence). The CDR3 DNA reads as TGTGCCTGGAGTAGGGCACTCAACCTTCAAGAGACCCAGTACTTC. This sequence encodes CAWSRALNLQETQYF.

The V and J genes are TRBV27 and TRBJ2-7, with D maybe TRBD2 (5 bases). V gave up 5 bases and J gave up 2 bases, with 16 bases separating them. Per the germline V gene, CDR1 is MNHEY and CDR2 is SMNVEV (reference sequence). This CDR3 is built from 15 residues. Written as DNA, the CDR3 is TGTGCCAGCAGTCCAATGAGGGTCGGGACCTACGAGCAGTACTTC. Translated: CASSPMRVGTYEQYF.